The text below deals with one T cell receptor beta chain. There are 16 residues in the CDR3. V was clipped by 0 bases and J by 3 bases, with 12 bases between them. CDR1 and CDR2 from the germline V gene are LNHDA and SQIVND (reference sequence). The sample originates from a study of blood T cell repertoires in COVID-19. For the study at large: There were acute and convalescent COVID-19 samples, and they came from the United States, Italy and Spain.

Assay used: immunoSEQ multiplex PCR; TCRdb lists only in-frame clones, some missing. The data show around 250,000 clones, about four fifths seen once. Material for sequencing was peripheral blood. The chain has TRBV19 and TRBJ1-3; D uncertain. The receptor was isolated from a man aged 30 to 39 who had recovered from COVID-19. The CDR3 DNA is TGTGCCAGTAGTATAGATGATGTGACTGATGGAAACACCATATATTTT. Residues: CASSIDDVTDGNTIYF.